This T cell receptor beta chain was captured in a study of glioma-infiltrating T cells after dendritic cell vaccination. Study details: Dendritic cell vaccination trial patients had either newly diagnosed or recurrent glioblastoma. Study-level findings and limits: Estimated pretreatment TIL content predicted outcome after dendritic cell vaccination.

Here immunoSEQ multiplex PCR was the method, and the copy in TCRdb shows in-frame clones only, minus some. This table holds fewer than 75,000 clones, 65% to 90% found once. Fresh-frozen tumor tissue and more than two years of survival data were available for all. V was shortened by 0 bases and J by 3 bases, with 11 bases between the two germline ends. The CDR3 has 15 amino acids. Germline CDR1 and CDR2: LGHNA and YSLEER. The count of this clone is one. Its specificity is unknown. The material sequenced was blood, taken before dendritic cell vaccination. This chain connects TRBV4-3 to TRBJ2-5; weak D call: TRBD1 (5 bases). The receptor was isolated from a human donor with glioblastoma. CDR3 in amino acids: CASSQEATQEETQYF. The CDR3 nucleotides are TGCGCCAGCAGCCAAGAAGCGACACAGGAAGAGACCCAGTACTTC.